These 25 T cell receptor beta chains came from one sample sequenced in a study of human T cells and chemical hapten exposure. The time point here: patch test 2, 6 weeks after DPC sensitization. Treatment reported: therapeutic diphenylcyclopropenone sensitization with weekly scalp DPC. MiXCR was run by TCRdb on the RACE reads, yielding one entry per CDR3 protein. The repertoire holds some 88,000 distinct CDR3 sequences, with about 10% as singletons. The sample in question was whole blood, obtained in connection with sensitization to the hapten diphenylcyclopropenone (DPC). Every receptor here comes from a man between 35 and 55 years old with alopecia areata. Some clones in this sample may be carry-over from other donors' samples.

Concerning this clonotype: As the CDR3 is not closed by the conserved phenylalanine or tryptophan, this likely results from a read error. This chain links TRBV5-1 with TRBJ2-7; D is undetermined. Per the germline V gene, CDR1 is SGHRS and CDR2 is YFSETQ. V was clipped by 0 bases and J by 1 base, with 8 bases between them. This CDR3 has 14 residues. This chain's CDR3 is CASSLAEASYEQYS. The DNA for the CDR3 is TGCGCCAGCAGCTTGGCCGAGGCTTCCTACGAGCAGTACTCC.

This clonotype was seen only a few times. V and J are TRBV6-5 and TRBJ2-3; 8 bases match TRBD2. The germline V gene has CDR1 MNHEY and CDR2 SVGAGI. After removal of 2 bases from V and 1 base from J, the junction contained 5 bases not matched to a gene. The CDR3 is made up of 16 amino acids. The CDR3 DNA reads as TGTGCCAGCAGTTACCAGCGGGAGCCGCGCACAGATACGCAGTATTTT. Encoded protein: CASSYQREPRTDTQYF.

This clonotype was counted ten times or more. The V gene is TRBV19, the J gene TRBJ2-2; 7 bases are a match to TRBD2. V dropped 2 bases and J dropped 7; count of bases not matched to a gene: 4. Germline V gene sequence: CDR1 LNHDA, CDR2 SQIVND (reference sequence). This CDR3 has 14 amino acids. For the CDR3, the DNA is TGTGCCAGTAGTATAAGCGGGACGGTCGGGGAGCTGTTTTTT. This encodes CASSISGTVGELFF.

The V call is TRBV6-5, the J call TRBJ2-5; possibly TRBD1 or TRBD2 for D (5 bases each). The V and J ends lost 4 bases and 5 bases respectively, with 14 bases between them. The CDR3 runs to 14 residues. Germline CDR1 and CDR2: MNHEY and SVGAGI. The CDR3 DNA follows: TGTGCCAGCAGTTTCCGCGAAGGGGAGGAGACCCAGTACTTC. This codes for CASSFREGEETQYF.

The chain employs TRBV28 and TRBJ2-7; D is ambiguous. CDR1 and CDR2 (germline): MDHEN, SYDVKM. This CDR3 contains 15 residues. Trimming took off 6 bases at V and 5 bases at J, with 20 bases between the two ends. CDR3 amino acids: CASSPALARGDEQYF. The CDR3, as DNA: TGTGCCAGCAGCCCCGCCCTGGCCCGTGGAGACGAGCAGTACTTC.

J is TRBJ2-3 and V is TRBV24-1, with no clear D. Trimming took 4 bases from V and 1 from J, leaving 17 bases between them. Germline V lookup: CDR1 KGHDR, CDR2 SFDVKD. CDR3 length: 17 residues. CDR3 coding DNA: TGTGCCACCAGTGACCCCGCTCGAGAGAGAGGCACAGATACGCAGTATTTT. It codes for CATSDPARERGTDTQYF.

This clonotype was found a few times. This chain connects TRBV6-2 or TRBV6-3 to TRBJ2-1; TRBD2 matches 7 bases. V lost 5 bases, J lost 8 bases, and 12 bases stayed unmatched. Germline-derived CDR1 and CDR2 are MNHEY and SVGEGT. The CDR3 runs to 15 residues. The CDR3 protein is CASSPAGGRGYEQFF. The CDR3 DNA is TGTGCCAGCAGTCCTGCGGGCGGGAGAGGCTATGAGCAGTTCTTC.

This clonotype has just a few counts. This rearrangement joins TRBV5-1 to TRBJ1-1; TRBD1 matches 7 bases. Per germline, CDR1 SGHRS and CDR2 YFSETQ. V shed 4 bases and J 8 bases; nucleotides not matched to a gene: 11. The CDR3 totals 14 residues. CDR3 coding DNA: TGCGCCAGCAGCCCGGGTACTCCGGGACAGGAAGCTTTCTTT. Its translation: CASSPGTPGQEAFF. The full variable domain, in which reference TRBV5-1 and TRBJ1-1 provide the parts outside the CDR3, is KAGVTQTPRYLIKTRGQQVTLSCSPISGHRSVSWYQQTPGQGLQFLFEYFSETQRNKGNFPGRFSGRQFSNSRSEMNVSTLELGDSALYLCASSPGTPGQEAFFGQGTRLTVV.

This clonotype showed up many times. CDR3 bases: TGTGCCAGCAGCTTACGGGCCTTGGGGAACACTGAAGCTTTCTTT. It codes for CASSLRALGNTEAFF. The chain is built from TRBV7-3 and TRBJ1-1; D uncertain. Germline V gene sequence: CDR1 SGHTA, CDR2 FQGTGA. The CDR3 length is 15 residues. The V and J ends lost 2 bases and 1 base respectively, with 11 bases between them.

The chain uses TRBV29-1 and TRBJ2-2, with D uncertain. Trimming shortened V by 3 bases and J by 4 bases, and 12 bases separated the two germline ends. The germline gives CDR1 SQVTM, CDR2 ANQGSEA. This CDR3 contains 14 residues. The CDR3 nucleotides read TGCAGCGTTGAGAATCCAAGCCTCACCGGGGAGCTGTTTTTT. Its protein is CSVENPSLTGELFF.

This clonotype has at least ten counts. The chain has TRBV12-3 or TRBV12-4 and TRBJ1-2; no clear D gene. V was trimmed by 5 bases and J by 4 bases, leaving 8 bases between them. The CDR3 spans 12 residues. The CDR3 region has the DNA TGTGCCAGCAGTATCCGGGGCTATGGCTACACCTTC. It specifies CASSIRGYGYTF.

The chain employs TRBV5-1 and TRBJ2-5, with 8 bases identical to TRBD1. The germline CDR1 and CDR2 sequences are SGHRS and YFSETQ. CDR3 length equals 14 residues. V shed 5 bases and J 4 bases; nucleotides not matched to a gene: 7. DNA for the CDR3: TGCGCCAGCAGGATGACAGGGGCTGGAGAGACCCAGTACTTC. Translated: CASRMTGAGETQYF.

The sample holds many counts of this clonotype. The V call is TRBV20-1, the J call TRBJ1-4; unclear D gene. Germline V gene data show CDR1 as DFQATT and CDR2 as SNEGSKA (reference sequence). This CDR3 spans 14 amino acids. The V gene lost 4 bases and the J gene lost 8 bases, with 17 bases spanning the gap. CDR3 bases: TGCAGTGCTAAGGCCGGCACGGCGGGGGAAAAACTGTTTTTT. Protein: CSAKAGTAGEKLFF.

The sample holds a few counts of this clonotype. This sequence joins TRBV3-1 and TRBJ2-1; possibly TRBD1 or TRBD2 for D (5 bases each). The V end was cut by 2 bases, the J end by 7 bases, with 18 bases between. The CDR3 consists of 16 residues. Looked up from germline, CDR1 is LGHDT and CDR2 is YNNKEL (reference sequence). The CDR3 bases are TGTGCCAGCAGCCAACGGGGCCCCGGGAAAGGGAATGAGCAGTTCTTC. Its translation: CASSQRGPGKGNEQFF.

The rearrangement uses TRBV7-9 and TRBJ2-2, with 7 bases identical to TRBD1. CDR3 size: 14 residues. Germline CDR1 is SEHNR and CDR2 is FQNEAQ (reference sequence). Trimming removed 5 bases from V and 4 bases from J; junction bases left unmatched: 4. Here the CDR3 reads CASSLTGTTGELFF. DNA for the CDR3: TGTGCCAGCAGCCTGACAGGGACCACCGGGGAGCTGTTTTTT.

This clonotype has a handful of counts. The chain is built from TRBV18 and TRBJ1-5; no reliable D call. This CDR3 region has 14 residues. In germline, CDR1 is KGHSH, CDR2 LQKENI. V was trimmed by 0 bases and J by 3 bases, leaving 6 bases between them. CDR3: CASSPPGPNQPQHF. The CDR3 DNA is TGTGCCAGCTCACCACCGGGCCCCAATCAGCCCCAGCATTTT.

The genes are TRBV6-2 or TRBV6-3 and TRBJ2-3; D is unclear. Deletions cut 1 base from V and 0 bases from J, with 8 bases between. There are 15 residues in the CDR3. CDR1 and CDR2 (germline): MNHEY, SVGEGT. CDR3 coding DNA: TGTGCCAGCAGTTACTGGTCCGGCAGCACAGATACGCAGTATTTT. This translates into CASSYWSGSTDTQYF.

The chain employs TRBV27 and TRBJ2-5, with D unclear. V shed 2 bases and J shed 0 bases, with 7 bases lying between them. This CDR3 has 14 amino acids. The germline CDR1 and CDR2 sequences are MNHEY and SMNVEV (reference sequence). As DNA, the CDR3 is TGTGCCAGCAGTTTAAACAGCTACCAAGAGACCCAGTACTTC. It encodes CASSLNSYQETQYF.

The chain joins TRBV18 to TRBJ1-2; unclear D gene. Between the trimmed V and J ends, which lost 3 bases and 6 bases, there was a span of 8 bases. This CDR3 has 12 amino acids. Germline V CDR1 and CDR2: KGHSH, LQKENI. The CDR3 protein is CASSPDGNGYTF. The CDR3 nucleotides are TGTGCCAGCTCACCCGACGGGAATGGCTACACCTTC.

The chain uses TRBV6-5 and TRBJ2-7, with 8 bases identical to TRBD2. Germline trimming cut 10 bases from V and 6 bases from J; bases unmatched to any gene: 8. This CDR3 spans 12 amino acids. Per the germline V gene, CDR1 is MNHEY and CDR2 is SVGAGI. The CDR3 is CATAGGYSEQYF. The CDR3 DNA sequence: TGTGCCACCGCGGGGGGATACTCCGAGCAGTACTTC.

This clonotype has a handful of counts. The chain recombines TRBV6-2 or TRBV6-3 with TRBJ2-5; D ambiguous. Germline V gives CDR1 MNHEY, CDR2 SVGEGT. Trimming pared 6 bases from V and 1 base from J, leaving 9 bases between. This CDR3 contains 13 residues. In DNA form, the CDR3 reads TGTGCCAGCAGAATTTTTTCCCAAGAGACCCAGTACTTC. It encodes CASRIFSQETQYF.

In its sample, this clonotype was seen many times. The chain is built from TRBV20-1 and TRBJ1-5; D gene ambiguous. V gave up 0 bases and J gave up 6 bases, with 3 bases separating them. This CDR3 region has 11 residues. The V gene's germline CDR1 is DFQATT and CDR2 SNEGSKA (reference sequence). CDR3 sequence reads: CSAREGQPQHF. The CDR3, as DNA: TGCAGTGCTAGAGAGGGTCAGCCCCAGCATTTT.

The rearrangement links TRBV18 to TRBJ1-6, with D possibly matching TRBD1 (6 bases). CDR1 and CDR2 from the germline V gene are KGHSH and LQKENI. This CDR3 spans 17 amino acids. With 3 bases removed from V and 5 bases from J, the gap between germline ends came to 17 bases. The CDR3 nucleotides read TGTGCCAGCTCACCCTGGGACGCCAGGACAGATAATTCACCCCTCCACTTT. Translated, it gives CASSPWDARTDNSPLHF. Complete variable domain (other parts from reference TRBV18 and TRBJ1-6): NAGVMQNPRHLVRRRGQEARLRCSPMKGHSHVYWYRQLPEEGLKFMVYLQKENIIDESGMPKERFSAEFPKEGPSILRIQQVVRGDSAAYFCASSPWDARTDNSPLHFGNGTRLTVT.

V and J are TRBV12-3 or TRBV12-4 and TRBJ2-1, with D unclear. V lost 2 bases to trimming and J lost 0 bases, with 8 bases between them. The CDR3 totals 15 residues. CDR3 residues: CASSLRQDSYNEQFF. The CDR3 DNA reads TGTGCCAGCAGTTTACGGCAGGACTCCTACAATGAGCAGTTCTTC.

The J gene is TRBJ2-2, the V gene TRBV5-1; D possibly corresponds to TRBD2 (6 bases). CDR3 length: 16 residues. CDR1 and CDR2 (germline): SGHRS, YFSETQ. V was cut by 2 bases and J by 3 bases, with 14 bases left in between. CDR3 loop: CASSFTGDPDTGELFF. The CDR3 DNA sequence: TGCGCCAGCAGCTTCACGGGGGATCCGGACACCGGGGAGCTGTTTTTT.